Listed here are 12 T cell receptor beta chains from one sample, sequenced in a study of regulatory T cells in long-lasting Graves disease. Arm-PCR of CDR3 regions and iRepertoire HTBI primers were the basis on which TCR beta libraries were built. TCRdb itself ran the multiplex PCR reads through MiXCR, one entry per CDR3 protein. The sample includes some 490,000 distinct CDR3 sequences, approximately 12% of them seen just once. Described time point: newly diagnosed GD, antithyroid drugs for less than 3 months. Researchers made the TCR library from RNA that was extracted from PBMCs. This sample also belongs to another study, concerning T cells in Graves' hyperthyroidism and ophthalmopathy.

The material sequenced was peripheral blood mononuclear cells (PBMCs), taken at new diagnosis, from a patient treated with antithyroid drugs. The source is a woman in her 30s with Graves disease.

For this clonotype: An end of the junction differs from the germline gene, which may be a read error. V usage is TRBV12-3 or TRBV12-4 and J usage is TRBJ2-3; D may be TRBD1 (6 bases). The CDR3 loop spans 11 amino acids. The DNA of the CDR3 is TGTGCCAGCAGTTTCCGGGACATCCCTTTCTTT. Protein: CASSFRDIPFF.

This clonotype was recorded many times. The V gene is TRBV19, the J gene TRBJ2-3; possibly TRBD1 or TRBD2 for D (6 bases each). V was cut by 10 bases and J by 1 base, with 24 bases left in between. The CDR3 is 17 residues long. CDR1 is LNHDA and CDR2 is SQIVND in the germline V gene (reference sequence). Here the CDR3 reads CATTAGGVIMGTDTQYF. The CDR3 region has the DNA TGTGCCACCACCGCCGGGGGCGTGATCATGGGCACAGATACGCAGTATTTT.

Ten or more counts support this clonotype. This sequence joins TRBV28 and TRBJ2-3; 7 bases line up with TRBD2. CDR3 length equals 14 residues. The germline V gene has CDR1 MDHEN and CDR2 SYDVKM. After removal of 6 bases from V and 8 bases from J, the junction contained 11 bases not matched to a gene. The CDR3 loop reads CASRETSPKVTQYF. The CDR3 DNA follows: TGTGCCAGCAGGGAGACTAGCCCGAAAGTTACGCAGTATTTT.

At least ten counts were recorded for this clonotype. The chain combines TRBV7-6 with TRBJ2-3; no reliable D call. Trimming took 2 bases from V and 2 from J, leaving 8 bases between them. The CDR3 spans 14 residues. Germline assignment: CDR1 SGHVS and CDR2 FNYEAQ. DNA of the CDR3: TGTGCCAGCAGCTTACATGGGGACACAGATACGCAGTATTTT. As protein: CASSLHGDTDTQYF.

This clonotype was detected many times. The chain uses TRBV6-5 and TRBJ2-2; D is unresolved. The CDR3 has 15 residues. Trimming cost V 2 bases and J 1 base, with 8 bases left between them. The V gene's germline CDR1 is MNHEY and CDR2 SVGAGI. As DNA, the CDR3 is TGTGCCAGCAGTTACGGGCGGATGAACACCGGGGAGCTGTTTTTT. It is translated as CASSYGRMNTGELFF.

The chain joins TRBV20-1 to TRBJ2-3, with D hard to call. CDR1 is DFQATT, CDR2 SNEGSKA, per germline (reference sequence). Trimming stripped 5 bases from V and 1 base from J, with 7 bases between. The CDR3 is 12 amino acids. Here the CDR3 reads CSALPRTDTQYF. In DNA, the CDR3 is TGCAGTGCTCTCCCACGCACAGATACGCAGTATTTT.

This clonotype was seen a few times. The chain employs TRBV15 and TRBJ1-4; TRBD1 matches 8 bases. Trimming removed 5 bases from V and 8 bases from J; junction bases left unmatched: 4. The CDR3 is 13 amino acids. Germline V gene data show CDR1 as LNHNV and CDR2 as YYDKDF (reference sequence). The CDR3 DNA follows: TGTGCCACCAGCTCCACAGGGGGGGAAAAACTGTTTTTT. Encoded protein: CATSSTGGEKLFF.

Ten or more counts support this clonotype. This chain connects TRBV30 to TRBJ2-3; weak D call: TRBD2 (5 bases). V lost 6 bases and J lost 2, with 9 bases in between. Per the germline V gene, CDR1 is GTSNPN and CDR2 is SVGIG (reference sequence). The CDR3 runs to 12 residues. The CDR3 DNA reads TGTGCCTGCCGGGGATCCACAGATACGCAGTATTTT. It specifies CACRGSTDTQYF.

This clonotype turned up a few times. This CDR3 reads CASQGRDSGNTIYF. CDR3 sequence (DNA): TGTGCCAGTCAAGGACGGGACTCTGGAAACACCATATATTTT. This chain connects TRBV19 to TRBJ1-3, with unresolved D. From germline, CDR1 is LNHDA and CDR2 SQIVND (reference sequence). The CDR3 is made up of 14 amino acids. V was clipped by 8 bases and J by 0 bases, with 11 bases between them.

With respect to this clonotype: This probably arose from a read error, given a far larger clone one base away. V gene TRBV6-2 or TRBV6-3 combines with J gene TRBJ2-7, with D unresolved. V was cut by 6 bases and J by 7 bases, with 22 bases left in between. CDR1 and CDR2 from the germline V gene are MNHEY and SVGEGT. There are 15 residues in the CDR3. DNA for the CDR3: TGTGCCAGCAGGATGACGTGGGCCTCCTACAATGAGCAGTACTTC. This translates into CASRMTWASYNEQYF.

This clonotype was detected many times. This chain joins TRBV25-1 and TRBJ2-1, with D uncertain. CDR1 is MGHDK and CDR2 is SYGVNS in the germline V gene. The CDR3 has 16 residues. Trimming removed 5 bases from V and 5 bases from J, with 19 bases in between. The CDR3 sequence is CASSTGWGLGDNEQFF. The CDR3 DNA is TGTGCCAGCAGTACTGGATGGGGATTAGGAGACAATGAGCAGTTCTTC.

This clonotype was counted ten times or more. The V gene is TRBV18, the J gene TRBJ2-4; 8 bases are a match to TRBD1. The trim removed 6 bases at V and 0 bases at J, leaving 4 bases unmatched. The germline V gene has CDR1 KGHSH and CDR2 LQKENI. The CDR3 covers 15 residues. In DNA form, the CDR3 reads TGTGCCAGCTCGTTCGACAGGGGAGCCAAAAACATTCAGTACTTC. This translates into CASSFDRGAKNIQYF.